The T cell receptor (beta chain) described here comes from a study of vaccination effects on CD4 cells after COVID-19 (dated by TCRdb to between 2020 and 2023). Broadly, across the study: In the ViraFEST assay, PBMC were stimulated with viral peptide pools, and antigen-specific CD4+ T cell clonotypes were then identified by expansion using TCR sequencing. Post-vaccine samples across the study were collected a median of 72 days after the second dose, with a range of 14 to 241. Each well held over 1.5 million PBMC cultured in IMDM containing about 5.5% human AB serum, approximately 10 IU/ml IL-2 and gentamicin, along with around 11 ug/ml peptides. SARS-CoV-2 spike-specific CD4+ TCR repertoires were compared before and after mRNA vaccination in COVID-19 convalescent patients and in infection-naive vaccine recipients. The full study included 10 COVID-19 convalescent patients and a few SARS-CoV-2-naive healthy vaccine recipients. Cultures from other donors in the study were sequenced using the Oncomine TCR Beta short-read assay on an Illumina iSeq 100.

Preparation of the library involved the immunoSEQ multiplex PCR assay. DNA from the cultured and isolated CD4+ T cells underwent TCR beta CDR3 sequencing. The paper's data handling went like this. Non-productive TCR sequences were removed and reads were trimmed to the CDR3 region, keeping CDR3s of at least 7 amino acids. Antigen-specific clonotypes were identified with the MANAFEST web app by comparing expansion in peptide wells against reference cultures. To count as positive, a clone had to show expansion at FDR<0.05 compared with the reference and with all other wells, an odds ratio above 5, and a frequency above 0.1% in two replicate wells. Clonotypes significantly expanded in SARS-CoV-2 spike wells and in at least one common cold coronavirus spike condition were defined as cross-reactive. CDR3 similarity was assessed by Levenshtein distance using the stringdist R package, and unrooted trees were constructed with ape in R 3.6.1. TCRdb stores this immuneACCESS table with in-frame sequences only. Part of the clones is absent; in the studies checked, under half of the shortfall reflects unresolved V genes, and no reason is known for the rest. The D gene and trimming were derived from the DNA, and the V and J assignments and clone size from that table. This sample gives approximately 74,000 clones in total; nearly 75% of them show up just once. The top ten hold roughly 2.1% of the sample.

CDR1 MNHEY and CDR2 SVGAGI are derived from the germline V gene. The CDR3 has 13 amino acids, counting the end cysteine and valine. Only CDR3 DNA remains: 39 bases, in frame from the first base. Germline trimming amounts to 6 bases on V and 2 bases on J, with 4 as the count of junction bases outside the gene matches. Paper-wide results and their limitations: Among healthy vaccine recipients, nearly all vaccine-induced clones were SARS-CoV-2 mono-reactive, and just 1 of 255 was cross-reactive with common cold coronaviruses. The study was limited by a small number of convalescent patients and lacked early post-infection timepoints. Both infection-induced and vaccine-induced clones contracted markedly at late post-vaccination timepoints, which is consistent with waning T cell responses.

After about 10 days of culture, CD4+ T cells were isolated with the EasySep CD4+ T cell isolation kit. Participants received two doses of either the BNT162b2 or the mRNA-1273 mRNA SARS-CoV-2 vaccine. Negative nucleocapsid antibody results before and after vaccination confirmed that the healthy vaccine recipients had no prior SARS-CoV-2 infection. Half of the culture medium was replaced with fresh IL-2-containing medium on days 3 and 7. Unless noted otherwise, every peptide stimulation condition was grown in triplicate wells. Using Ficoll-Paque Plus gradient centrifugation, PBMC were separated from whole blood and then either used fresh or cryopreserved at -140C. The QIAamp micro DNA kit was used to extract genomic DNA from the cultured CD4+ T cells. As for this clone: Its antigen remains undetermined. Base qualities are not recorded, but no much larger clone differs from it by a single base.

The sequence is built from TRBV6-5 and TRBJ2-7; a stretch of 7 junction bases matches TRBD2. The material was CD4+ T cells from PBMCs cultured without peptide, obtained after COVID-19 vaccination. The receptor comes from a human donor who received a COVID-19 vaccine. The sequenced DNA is TGTGCCAGCAGGGGGACTAACCCCTACGAGCAGTACGTC. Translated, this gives CASRGTNPYEQYV.